What follows are 30 T cell receptor beta chains derived from one specimen sequenced in a study of blood T cell repertoires in COVID-19. This table comes from immunoSEQ multiplex PCR, and its TCRdb copy is limited to in-frame clones, with some not included. The sample lists about 440,000 clones, about 85% occurring once. The sequenced sample consisted of PBMCs or T cells enriched from blood (not recorded which). All receptors come from a woman younger than 30 with acute COVID-19.

This chain links TRBV29-1 with TRBJ2-7; possible D gene TRBD1, 5 bases. Trimming stripped 3 bases from V and 3 bases from J, with 18 bases between. In germline, CDR1 is SQVTM, CDR2 ANQGSEA. CDR3 length equals 15 residues. The CDR3 is CSVELTDSLNYEQYF. DNA for the CDR3: TGCAGCGTTGAGCTAACCGACAGCCTTAACTACGAGCAGTACTTC.

This sequence joins TRBV25-1 and TRBJ2-5, with a weak D call TRBD1 (5 bases). The CDR3 is 14 residues long. The ends were cut back, 3 bases at V and 2 bases at J, with 10 bases in the middle. Germline CDR1 and CDR2: MGHDK and SYGVNS. This CDR3 is CASSEDTSQETQYF. The CDR3 DNA sequence: TGTGCCAGCAGTGAGGACACCTCACAAGAGACCCAGTACTTC.

This clone was seen only once. The gene calls are TRBV6-1 and TRBJ1-1; 8 nucleotides align to TRBD1. The germline CDR1 and CDR2 sequences are MNHNS and SASEGT. CDR3 length: 15 residues. V gave up 1 base and J gave up 4 bases; unmatched junction bases: 5. The CDR3 reads CASSEGGTGGTEAFF. The CDR3 DNA reads TGTGCCAGCAGTGAAGGGGGCACAGGGGGCACTGAAGCTTTCTTT.

This clone appeared a single time. The rearrangement uses TRBV5-5 and TRBJ1-1; no clear D. The V end was cut by 4 bases, the J end by 3 bases, with 10 bases between. The CDR3 totals 13 residues. The germline V gene encodes CDR1 SGHKS and CDR2 YYEKEE (reference sequence). CDR3 protein: CASSISRDTEAFF. The CDR3 DNA sequence: TGTGCCAGCAGCATCAGCCGGGACACTGAAGCTTTCTTT.

The DNA of the CDR3 is TGTGCCAGCAGTATAGACATGAACACTGAAGCTTTCTTT. It specifies CASSIDMNTEAFF. V gene TRBV28 combines with J gene TRBJ1-1; no reliable D call. The V gene lost 5 bases and the J gene lost 0 bases, with 7 bases spanning the gap. The CDR3 has 13 amino acids. Germline lookup yields CDR1 MDHEN and CDR2 SYDVKM.

The chain recombines TRBV7-2 with TRBJ2-3; 10 bases line up with TRBD2. The CDR3 runs to 17 residues. Germline V lookup: CDR1 SGHTA, CDR2 FQGNSA. The junction had 10 bases not matched to a gene; V was cut back by 5 bases and J by 2 bases. The CDR3 spells CASSQGASGRLTDTQYF. CDR3 nucleotides: TGTGCCAGCAGCCAGGGGGCTAGCGGGAGACTCACAGATACGCAGTATTTT.

The V gene is TRBV11-2, the J gene TRBJ2-3; perhaps TRBD2 as D (5 bases). The V and J ends lost 3 bases and 1 base respectively, with 5 bases between them. This CDR3 has 13 residues. Germline loops: CDR1 SGHAT, CDR2 FQNNGV. The CDR3 reads CASSFGGTDTQYF. CDR3 DNA sequence: TGTGCCAGCAGCTTCGGGGGCACAGATACGCAGTATTTT.

This clone was recorded only once. The J gene is TRBJ2-7, the V gene TRBV5-5; 11 nucleotides agree with TRBD2. This CDR3 is built from 14 residues. V lost 5 bases and J lost 2; bases outside the gene matches: 3. Germline V gene sequence: CDR1 SGHKS, CDR2 YYEKEE (reference sequence). The CDR3 DNA reads as TGTGCCAGCAGGATGACTAGCGGGACCTACGAGCAGTACTTC. Translating gives CASRMTSGTYEQYF.

This clone has just a few counts. The CDR3 bases are TGTGCCAGCAGCCACTACGTCGGACTAGCGGGAGAAGATACGCAGTATTTT. Its translation is CASSHYVGLAGEDTQYF. The genes are TRBV4-2 and TRBJ2-3, with 13 bases lining up with TRBD2. Germline-derived CDR1 and CDR2 are LGHNA and YNFKEQ. This CDR3 spans 17 amino acids. The trim removed 3 bases at V and 5 bases at J, leaving 8 bases unmatched.

The chain has TRBV6-5 and TRBJ2-5; weak D call: TRBD2 (6 bases). CDR3 length: 16 amino acids. Looked up from germline, CDR1 is MNHEY and CDR2 is SVGAGI. Trimming shortened V by 2 bases and J by 5 bases, and 18 bases separated the two germline ends. CDR3 in amino acids: CASSYLGGLSGETQYF. The CDR3 DNA follows: TGTGCCAGCAGTTACCTTGGAGGGTTGTCCGGGGAGACCCAGTACTTC.

This rearrangement joins TRBV4-1 to TRBJ2-4; maybe TRBD1 (6 bases). Germline CDR1 and CDR2: MGHRA and YSYEKL. V was pared by 2 bases and J by 14 bases, with 25 bases between. The CDR3 is made up of 16 amino acids. In DNA form, the CDR3 reads TGCGCCAGCAGCCAAAAACACCCGGGACAAGTTCTCCGGGAGTACTTC. Protein: CASSQKHPGQVLREYF.

The chain carries TRBV18 and TRBJ1-3; D is unclear. The germline V gene encodes CDR1 KGHSH and CDR2 LQKENI. The CDR3 totals 18 residues. Trimming removed 3 bases from V and 0 bases from J, with 18 bases in between. The CDR3 nucleotides are TGTGCCAGCTCACCTGGGGTTACGGACTCCCGCTCTGGAAACACCATATATTTT. Its translation is CASSPGVTDSRSGNTIYF.

The CDR3 reads CASNRGEGETQYF. CDR3 in DNA: TGTGCCAGCAACAGGGGAGAGGGCGAGACCCAGTACTTC. The genes are TRBV6-5 and TRBJ2-5; 7 nucleotides align to TRBD1. This CDR3 has 13 amino acids. Germline lookup yields CDR1 MNHEY and CDR2 SVGAGI. V was clipped by 7 bases and J by 5 bases; unmatched bases: 7.

This chain connects TRBV6-5 to TRBJ2-1, with TRBD1 matching 7 bases. V shed 6 bases and J 8 bases; nucleotides not matched to a gene: 10. Germline values: CDR1 MNHEY, CDR2 SVGAGI. This CDR3 is 14 amino acids long. DNA for the CDR3: TGTGCCAGCAGCCGAGAGGGGGCGGTTTATGAGCAGTTCTTC. Residues: CASSREGAVYEQFF.

This clone came up a few times. V usage is TRBV7-3 and J usage is TRBJ2-5; the D gene is possibly TRBD1 (6 bases). The CDR3 consists of 13 residues. The V gene's germline CDR1 is SGHTA and CDR2 FQGTGA. The V gene lost 3 bases and the J gene lost 4 bases, with 9 bases spanning the gap. CDR3: CASSLLGGETQYF. The DNA of the CDR3 is TGTGCCAGCAGCTTGTTAGGGGGAGAGACCCAGTACTTC.

The chain is built from TRBV4-2 and TRBJ1-1, with 9 bases aligning to TRBD1. After removal of 4 bases from V and 6 bases from J, the junction contained 6 bases not matched to a gene. The germline CDR1 and CDR2 sequences are LGHNA and YNFKEQ. The CDR3 extends over 14 amino acids. The CDR3 DNA sequence: TGTGCCAGCAGCCCAGCGGGACAGGGTCCTGAAGCTTTCTTT. It is translated as CASSPAGQGPEAFF.

As for this clone: In the same sample, other DNA sequences code for this CDR3. The chain carries TRBV5-1 and TRBJ2-7, with 10 positions matching TRBD1. The V gene end was trimmed by 3 bases and the J gene end by 1 base; junction bases not matched to a gene: 1. CDR3 length: 14 residues. The germline CDR1 and CDR2 sequences are SGHRS and YFSETQ. For the CDR3, the DNA is TGCGCCAGCAGCTGGGGACAGGGGTCCTACGAGCAGTACTTC. The encoded protein is CASSWGQGSYEQYF.

The chain has TRBV6-5 and TRBJ1-4, with 9 bases that match TRBD1. CDR3 size: 15 residues. The V gene end was trimmed by 0 bases and the J gene end by 6 bases; junction bases not matched to a gene: 2. Germline assignment: CDR1 MNHEY and CDR2 SVGAGI. CDR3 loop: CASSYSGQGDEKLFF. Here the CDR3 DNA reads TGTGCCAGCAGTTACTCGGGACAGGGAGATGAAAAACTGTTTTTT.

V is TRBV19 and J is TRBJ2-2; TRBD1 matches at 9 bases. There are 16 residues in the CDR3. The V and J ends lost 4 bases and 4 bases, in that order; junction bases with no gene match: 7. CDR1 is LNHDA and CDR2 is SQIVND in the germline V gene (reference sequence). CDR3 sequence (DNA): TGTGCCAGTAGTAACAGGGGGCAATCAATCACCGGGGAGCTGTTTTTT. This gives the protein CASSNRGQSITGELFF.

The V and J genes are TRBV20-1 and TRBJ2-3, with 9 bases identical to TRBD2. The CDR3 extends over 14 amino acids. J gave up 2 bases and V 3 bases, and 3 bases lay outside the gene matches. Germline CDR1 reads DFQATT; CDR2 reads SNEGSKA (reference sequence). The CDR3 sequence: CSASSGGHTDTQYF. The CDR3 DNA reads as TGCAGTGCTAGTAGCGGGGGACACACAGATACGCAGTATTTT.

The rearrangement uses TRBV5-1 and TRBJ2-2; 7 bases agree with TRBD1. The V segment lost 5 bases and the J segment 1 base; nucleotides outside the gene matches: 5. CDR3 size: 15 residues. Germline CDR1 is SGHRS and CDR2 is YFSETQ. CDR3 protein: CASSFGQENTGELFF. CDR3 DNA sequence: TGCGCCAGCAGTTTCGGACAGGAGAACACCGGGGAGCTGTTTTTT.

The chain couples TRBV7-9 to TRBJ2-7; D might be TRBD2 (6 bases). The CDR3 runs to 14 residues. CDR1 and CDR2 from the germline V gene are SEHNR and FQNEAQ (reference sequence). Trimming removed 3 bases at V and 2 bases at J, with 11 bases between. DNA for the CDR3: TGTGCCAGCAGCTTGCGGGGCAGACCCTACGAGCAGTACTTC. This sequence encodes CASSLRGRPYEQYF.

The chain uses TRBV5-1 and TRBJ1-4, with 9 nucleotides matching TRBD1. The J segment lost 8 bases and the V segment lost 4 bases, leaving 6 bases of the junction unmatched. This CDR3 contains 14 residues. Germline V gives CDR1 SGHRS, CDR2 YFSETQ. The CDR3 spells CASSEQGAGEKLFF. In DNA, the CDR3 is TGCGCCAGCAGCGAACAGGGGGCGGGGGAAAAACTGTTTTTT. The full variable domain, with the rest looked up from reference TRBV5-1 and TRBJ1-4, is KAGVTQTPRYLIKTRGQQVTLSCSPISGHRSVSWYQQTPGQGLQFLFEYFSETQRNKGNFPGRFSGRQFSNSRSEMNVSTLELGDSALYLCASSEQGAGEKLFFGSGTQLSVL.

The V and J genes are TRBV28 and TRBJ1-4; D not certain. The CDR3 is 13 amino acids. The V end was cut by 3 bases, the J end by 2 bases, with 4 bases between. Germline CDR1 reads MDHEN; CDR2 reads SYDVKM. CDR3 nucleotide sequence: TGTGCCAGCAGTTTTCCTACTAATGAAAAACTGTTTTTT. Its translation is CASSFPTNEKLFF.

The rearrangement links TRBV5-1 to TRBJ1-1, with 8 bases that match TRBD1. Losses at the gene ends were 4 bases for V and 3 bases for J; bases not matched to a gene: 5. CDR1 and CDR2 from the germline V gene are SGHRS and YFSETQ. The CDR3 runs to 14 residues. Written as DNA, the CDR3 is TGCGCCAGCAGCCGGACAGGGCGGCACACTGAAGCTTTCTTT. Translation gives CASSRTGRHTEAFF.

V gene TRBV13 combines with J gene TRBJ2-3; D is ambiguous. The CDR3 sequence is 14 residues long. Per the germline V gene, CDR1 is PRHDT and CDR2 is FYEKMQ (reference sequence). Trimming cost V 0 bases and J 3 bases, with 7 bases left between them. The CDR3 bases are TGTGCCAGCAGCTTAGGCCTTGAGACAGATACGCAGTATTTT. Translated, it gives CASSLGLETDTQYF.

This clone was detected once. This sequence joins TRBV6-5 and TRBJ1-2; tentatively, D is TRBD1 (5 bases). CDR3 size: 14 residues. Trimming cost V 8 bases and J 3 bases, with 16 bases left between them. Germline CDR1 reads MNHEY; CDR2 reads SVGAGI. CDR3: CASRGVTEYYGYTF. The CDR3 nucleotides read TGTGCCAGCCGGGGGGTAACAGAATACTATGGCTACACCTTC.

The rearrangement uses TRBV14 and TRBJ2-5; the match to TRBD2 covers 14 bases. The germline gives CDR1 SGHDN, CDR2 FVKESK. The CDR3 has 17 amino acids. With 4 bases clipped from V and 5 bases from J, the junction kept 9 bases outside the gene matches. CDR3 region: CASSLGLAGVVSETQYF. The CDR3, as DNA: TGTGCCAGCAGCCTGGGACTAGCGGGGGTAGTGAGTGAGACCCAGTACTTC.

Here the CDR3 DNA reads TGTGCCTGGAGTGGAGGGGGGACAGGGGGTGAAAAACTGTTTTTT. This codes for CAWSGGGTGGEKLFF. V and J are TRBV30 and TRBJ1-4, with 11 bases aligning to TRBD1. CDR1 is GTSNPN and CDR2 is SVGIG in the germline V gene (reference sequence). The V gene end was trimmed by 1 base and the J gene end by 7 bases; junction bases not matched to a gene: 5. This CDR3 has 15 residues.

This chain links TRBV5-1 with TRBJ1-2; 8 positions agree with TRBD1. V lost 3 bases, J lost 6 bases, and 4 bases stayed unmatched. Germline lookup yields CDR1 SGHRS and CDR2 YFSETQ. CDR3 length: 13 amino acids. CDR3: CASSYGTGNGYTF. CDR3 coding DNA: TGCGCCAGCAGCTACGGGACAGGCAATGGCTACACCTTC.